This T cell receptor beta chain was obtained from a study of siplizumab effects on memory and regulatory T cells. Per germline, CDR1 SGHRS and CDR2 YFSETQ. The CDR3 totals 14 residues. V shed 4 bases and J 3 bases; nucleotides not matched to a gene: 2. TCRdb keeps only in-frame clones here, not all; method: immunoSEQ multiplex PCR. The table records 70,000 to 95,000 clones, approximately 97% of them present only once. V usage is TRBV5-1 and J usage is TRBJ2-3, with TRBD2 matching over 10 bases. The sample comprised naive CD4+ T cells sorted from blood. This receptor was taken from a human donor in good health. CDR3 DNA: TGCGCCAGCAGCCCTAGCGGGGGTACAGATACGCAGTATTTT. Translation: CASSPSGGTDTQYF.